A single T cell receptor (beta chain) is shown here with its context. What it recognizes is unknown. The assay was immunoSEQ multiplex PCR, and TCRdb's table has in-frame clones only and misses some. The table lists some 70,000 clones, 84% of them singletons. This sample is drawn from a study of a mutant IDH1 vaccine in newly diagnosed glioma. Overall study: Patients' prior therapy spanned radiotherapy, temozolomide, or both; most underwent both. Findings of the study overall: Induction of immune responses by the vaccine occurred in 85% to 95% of patients. Apparently, pseudoprogression bore no relation to changes among the top peripheral T cell clonotypes.

The germline CDR1 and CDR2 sequences are LNHDA and SQIVND (reference sequence). The CDR3 length is 14 residues. V dropped 6 bases and J dropped 2 bases, with 13 bases sitting between them. Time point denoted: week 23, last vaccination. Every single dose of the vaccine, 300 ug of mutant IDH1 20-mer peptide, came with topical imiquimod. The TCR sequence derives from a man aged 18 to 29 with glioma. The rearrangement uses TRBV19 and TRBJ2-5; unclear D gene. The source was PBMCs, collected from a glioma patient whose treatment included an IDH1 peptide vaccine. CDR3 nucleotides: TGTGCCAGTAGGGACGGGCACCCTCAAGAGACCCAGTACTTC. Its translation: CASRDGHPQETQYF.